The present TCR beta chain was sequenced within a study of blood T cell repertoires in COVID-19 (dated by TCRdb to about 2020). At the level of the whole study: Samples from collaborators originated in the United States, Italy and Spain and spanned both the acute and convalescent phases of COVID-19. Samples came from the ongoing ImmuneRACE study (first 160 participants) plus 1,254 subjects from 6 global collaborators. The dataset comprised deeply sampled blood TCRbeta repertoires from subjects exposed to, actively infected with, or recovered from COVID-19. The prospective study material was composed of cDNA or gDNA derived from T cells, B-cell-depleted T cells, or PBMCs. A freely available public database, intended as a resource for researchers studying the immune response to SARS-CoV-2, is where the repertoires were released. Sample metadata almost always included a de-identified subject ID, COVID-19 status, age in years and sex. Where HLA class I and class II types were available, the types were taken from metadata supplied by the sample provider, not from assay-based typing. What the study reported, not specific to this receptor: The quantity of clinical and demographic metadata differed by source and by participant and was supplied without curation.

Collaborating institutions collected whole blood in K2EDTA tubes following their own protocols. Collaborator samples were shipped for TCRbeta analysis as frozen whole blood, isolated PBMCs, or DNA extracted from either sample type. Note on this clone: Its specific antigen is unknown. No base quality information exists; no much larger clone differs at one position.

The CDR3 numbers 17 residues from cysteine through phenylalanine. CDR3 DNA only is kept here, 51 bases in frame from base 1. V loses 0 bases at its end and J loses 6 bases; junction bases beyond the gene matches: 9. For CDR1 and CDR2, the germline V gene lists SGHTA and FQGNSA. TCRbeta CDR3 regions were amplified from genomic DNA using the immunoSEQ Assay, a bias-controlled multiplex PCR. Under the source paper's analysis protocol: The number of nucleated cells in each sample was estimated by amplification of reference gene primers within the assay. Sequence reads were collapsed and filtered to measure the absolute abundance of every unique TCRbeta CDR3 rearrangement. Productive Simpson clonality was computed per sample as the square root of Simpson's diversity index over productive rearrangements. Not all clones reach the TCRdb copy of this immuneACCESS table, which keeps in-frame sequences only. Checked studies attribute under half of the gap to unresolved V genes and leave the rest unexplained. That table gives V, J and clone size, and the DNA gave D and trimming. The table for this sample lists roughly 190,000 clones; 80% to 90% of them were counted only once. The ten largest clones capture less than 3.5% of the sample.

The source material was peripheral blood. The chain joins TRBV7-2 to TRBJ2-7; a stretch of 12 junction bases matches TRBD2. The receptor was isolated from a man aged 45-65 years with active or convalescent COVID-19. The DNA reads TGTGCCAGCAGCTTAGCGCTAACACTAGCGGGAGGCGGCGAGCAGTACTTC. Translation gives CASSLALTLAGGGEQYF.